Listed below are T cell receptor beta chains from one sample, sequenced in a study of cytomegalovirus exposure and HLA in healthy donors. Here immunoSEQ multiplex PCR was the method, and the copy in TCRdb shows in-frame clones only, minus some. This sample yields over 150,000 clones, of which around 74% are seen a single time; about 2.9% belongs to the top ten. The sequencing sample was made of PBMCs. The receptors derive from a male donor in good health and CMV-seronegative. The CDR3 runs from the conserved cysteine through the conserved F or W. D genes are given only for firm matches. Some rows have no size entry. The others give once, few or many, or a class for an expanded clone.

v_call	j_call	d_call	clone_size	cdr3_aa	cdr3_nt
TRBV27	TRBJ2-5	NA	NA	CASSTSPLQETQYF	TGTGCCAGCAGCACCTCCCCCCTACAAGAGACCCAGTACTTC
TRBV30	TRBJ1-5	NA	NA	CAWSVRAGQEGPQHF	TGTGCCTGGAGTGTAAGGGCGGGGCAGGAAGGGCCCCAGCATTTT
TRBV27	TRBJ1-2	TRBD1	NA	CAKTGGSGYTF	TGTGCCAAAACAGGGGGAAGCGGCTACACCTTC
TRBV28	TRBJ1-2	NA	NA	CASSFLMGARYGYTF	TGTGCCAGCAGTTTTCTTATGGGGGCTCGGTATGGCTACACCTTC
TRBV6-5	TRBJ1-5	NA	NA	CASRREESNQPQHF	TGTGCCAGCAGGAGGGAGGAGAGCAATCAGCCCCAGCATTTT
TRBV28	TRBJ2-4	TRBD2	NA	CASRPGGVLNIQYF	TGTGCCAGCAGGCCGGGGGGAGTTTTAAACATTCAGTACTTC
TRBV15	TRBJ1-5	TRBD1	NA	CATSRDPPGQGDQPQHF	TGTGCCACCAGCAGAGATCCGCCGGGACAGGGGGATCAGCCCCAGCATTTT
TRBV30	TRBJ1-5	NA	NA	CAWSVEAGLNQPQHF	TGTGCCTGGAGTGTGGAGGCAGGTCTCAATCAGCCCCAGCATTTT
TRBV18	TRBJ1-2	NA	NA	CASSPSFEMDYGYTF	TGTGCCAGCTCACCGTCATTCGAGATGGACTATGGCTACACCTTC
TRBV28	TRBJ2-1	TRBD2	NA	CASSPRTSGYNEQFF	TGTGCCAGCAGTCCCCGGACTAGCGGATACAATGAGCAGTTCTTC
TRBV5-1	TRBJ1-1	TRBD1	few	CASSLEGGRRTEAFF	TGCGCCAGCAGCTTGGAAGGGGGCCGACGCACTGAAGCTTTCTTT
TRBV7-2	TRBJ1-1	NA	NA	CASSLYNVEAFF	TGTGCCAGCAGCTTATACAACGTTGAAGCTTTCTTT
TRBV2	TRBJ1-1	NA	few	CASRPQGEGTEAFF	TGTGCCAGCAGGCCCCAAGGGGAGGGCACTGAAGCTTTCTTT
TRBV7-2	TRBJ2-7	NA	NA	CASSIFSYEQYF	TGTGCCAGCAGCATTTTCAGCTACGAGCAGTACTTC
TRBV7-3	TRBJ2-3	TRBD2	NA	CASSPRTSGVTDTQYF	TGTGCCAGCAGCCCCCGAACTAGCGGGGTAACAGATACGCAGTATTTT
TRBV27	TRBJ1-1	NA	NA	CASSLRGNTEAFF	TGTGCCAGCAGTTTAAGGGGAAACACTGAAGCTTTCTTT
TRBV30	TRBJ1-5	NA	NA	CAWSRGLHSNQPQHF	TGTGCCTGGAGTCGCGGCTTGCATAGCAATCAGCCCCAGCATTTT
TRBV6-6	TRBJ1-5	TRBD1	once	CASTPPDWTGVGQQHF	TGTGCCAGCACTCCACCTGATTGGACAGGGGTAGGGCAACAGCATTTT
TRBV30	TRBJ1-1	TRBD1	NA	CAWRERPGQGSLNTEAFF	TGTGCCTGGAGAGAAAGACCGGGACAGGGATCCTTGAACACTGAAGCTTTCTTT
TRBV5-1	TRBJ1-2	NA	NA	CASSFQGEGGYTF	TGCGCCAGCAGCTTCCAGGGTGAAGGTGGCTACACCTTC
TRBV6-5	TRBJ2-5	NA	NA	CASSPGVFTAETQYF	TGTGCCAGCAGCCCCGGGGTTTTTACGGCGGAGACCCAGTACTTC
TRBV6-1	TRBJ1-5	TRBD1	NA	CASRADRGGNQPQHF	TGTGCCAGCAGAGCGGACAGGGGCGGAAATCAGCCCCAGCATTTT
TRBV15	TRBJ1-5	TRBD1	few	CATSEPGQGAASNQPQHF	TGTGCCACCAGCGAGCCGGGACAGGGAGCGGCGAGCAATCAGCCCCAGCATTTT